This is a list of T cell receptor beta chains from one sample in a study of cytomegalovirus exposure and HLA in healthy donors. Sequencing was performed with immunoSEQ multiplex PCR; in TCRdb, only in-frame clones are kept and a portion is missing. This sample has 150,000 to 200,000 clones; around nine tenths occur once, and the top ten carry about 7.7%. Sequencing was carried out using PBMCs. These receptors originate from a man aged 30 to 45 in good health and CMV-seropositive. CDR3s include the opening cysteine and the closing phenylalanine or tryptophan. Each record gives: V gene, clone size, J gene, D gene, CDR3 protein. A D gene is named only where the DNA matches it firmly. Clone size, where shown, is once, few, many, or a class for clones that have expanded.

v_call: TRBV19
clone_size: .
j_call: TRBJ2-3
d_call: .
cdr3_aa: CASSMDTFTDTQYF

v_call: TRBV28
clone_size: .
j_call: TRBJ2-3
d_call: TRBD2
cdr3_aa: CASSFGTSFTDTQYF

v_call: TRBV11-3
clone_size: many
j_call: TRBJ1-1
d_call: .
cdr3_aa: CASSLGGANTEAFF

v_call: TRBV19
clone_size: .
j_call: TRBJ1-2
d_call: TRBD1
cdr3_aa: CASSRRQGFYGYTF

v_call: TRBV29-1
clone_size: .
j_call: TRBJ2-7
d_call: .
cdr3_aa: CSVGFRREQYF

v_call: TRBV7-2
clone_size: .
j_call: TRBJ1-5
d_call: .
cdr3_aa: CASSLALTQPQHF

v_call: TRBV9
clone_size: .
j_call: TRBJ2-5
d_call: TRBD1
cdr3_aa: CASSRGGVETQYF

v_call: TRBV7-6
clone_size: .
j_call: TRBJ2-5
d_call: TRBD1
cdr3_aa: CASGLTGGSQETQYF

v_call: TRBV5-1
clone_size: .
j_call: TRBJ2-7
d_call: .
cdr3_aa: CASSPGLGEQYF

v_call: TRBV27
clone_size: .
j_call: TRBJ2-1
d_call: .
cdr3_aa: CASTPGQSTNEQFF

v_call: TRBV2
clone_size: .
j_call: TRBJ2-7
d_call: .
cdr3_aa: CASSERDASYEQYF

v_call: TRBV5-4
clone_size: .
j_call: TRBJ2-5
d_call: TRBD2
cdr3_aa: CASSLGSGGRAFLGQETQYF

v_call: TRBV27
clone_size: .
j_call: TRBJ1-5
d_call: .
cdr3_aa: CAVSRSRAPNQPQHF

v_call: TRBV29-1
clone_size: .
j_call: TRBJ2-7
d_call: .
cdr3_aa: CSVIRPPSYEQYF

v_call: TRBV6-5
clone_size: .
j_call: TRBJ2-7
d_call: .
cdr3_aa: CASSINSFYEQYF

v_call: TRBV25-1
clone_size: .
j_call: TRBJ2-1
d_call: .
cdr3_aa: CASSESSSYNEQFF

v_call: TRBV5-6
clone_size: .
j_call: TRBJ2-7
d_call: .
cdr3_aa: CASSQGGYEQYF

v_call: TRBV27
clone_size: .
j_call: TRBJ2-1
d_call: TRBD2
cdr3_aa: CASSSSGRAINEQFF

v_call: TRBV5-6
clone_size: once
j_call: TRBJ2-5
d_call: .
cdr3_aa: CASSLAAGRDETQYF

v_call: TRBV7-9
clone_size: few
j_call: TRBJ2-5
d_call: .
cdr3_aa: CASSSQGPETQYF

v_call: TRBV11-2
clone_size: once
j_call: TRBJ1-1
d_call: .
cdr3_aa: CASSLAYTEAFF

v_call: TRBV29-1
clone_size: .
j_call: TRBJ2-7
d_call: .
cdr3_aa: CSVWEGGFEQYF

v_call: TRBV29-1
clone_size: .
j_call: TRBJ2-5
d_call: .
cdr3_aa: CSVDGPSWGQETQYF

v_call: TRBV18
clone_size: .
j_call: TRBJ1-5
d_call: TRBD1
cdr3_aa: CASSPGTGGVQPQHF

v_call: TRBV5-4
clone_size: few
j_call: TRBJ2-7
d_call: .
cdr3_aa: CASSDTATHYEQYF

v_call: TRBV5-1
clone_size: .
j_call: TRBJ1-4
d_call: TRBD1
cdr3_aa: CASSLGTGGDEKLFF

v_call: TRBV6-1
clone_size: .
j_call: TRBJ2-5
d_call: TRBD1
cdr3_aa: CASSEVPGQGPRETQYF

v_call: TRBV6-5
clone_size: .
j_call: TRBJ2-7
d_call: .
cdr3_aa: CASSARLGPYEQYF

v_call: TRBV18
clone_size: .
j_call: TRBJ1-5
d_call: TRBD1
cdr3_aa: CASSAGGTSNQPQHF

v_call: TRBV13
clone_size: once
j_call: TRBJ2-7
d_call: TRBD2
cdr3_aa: CASRRLAGGRYEQYF